The rows below give T cell receptor beta chains drawn from one sample of a study of blood T cell repertoires in COVID-19. The method was immunoSEQ multiplex PCR; TCRdb's version includes in-frame clones alone and lacks a portion of them. The sample contains 110,000 to 150,000 clones, roughly 84% of which appear only once. The sample was peripheral blood. These TCRs come from a woman aged 55 to 70 with acute or convalescent COVID-19. Each CDR3 is given without its conserved first and last residue. Each record gives: D gene, V gene, J gene, CDR3 protein. The D gene is left open where the match is weak.

TRBD1	TRBV5-8	TRBJ2-2	ASSSDRGVAGELF
.	TRBV10-2	TRBJ1-6	ASSGQRSSYNSPLH
.	TRBV20-1	TRBJ1-2	SASPSRYGYT
.	TRBV28	TRBJ2-4	ASSTLAGWKNIQY
TRBD2	TRBV18	TRBJ2-1	ASSPLAGATHNEQF
.	TRBV11-3	TRBJ1-1	ASSLGSRGGTEAF
TRBD1	TRBV6-5	TRBJ1-2	ASRRDSTNYGYT
.	TRBV27	TRBJ2-3	ASSLSRTDTQY
.	TRBV9	TRBJ2-3	ASSPRGAEADTQY
.	TRBV6-5	TRBJ2-2	ASRGTAYTGELF
TRBD1	TRBV7-9	TRBJ1-1	ASSRQTGPAAAAF
.	TRBV19	TRBJ1-2	ASKDFYGYT
TRBD1	TRBV7-2	TRBJ2-7	ASSLMGQGLGSYEQY
.	TRBV4-1	TRBJ1-6	ASSLQGGWDNSPLH
.	TRBV19	TRBJ2-2	ASSILGASNTGELF
.	TRBV5-4	TRBJ2-3	ASSLEHLNTDTQY
TRBD1	TRBV5-3	TRBJ1-6	ARSRDRGLPPLH
TRBD1	TRBV19	TRBJ1-6	ASSSGTENSPLH
.	TRBV6-5	TRBJ1-2	ASSYRGGVGGYT
TRBD1	TRBV30	TRBJ2-2	AWSRWGQGRRGPGELF
.	TRBV30	TRBJ1-4	AWSVHREKLF
.	TRBV10-3	TRBJ2-2	AISRGGSGINTGELF
.	TRBV5-1	TRBJ1-2	ASMEGATTYGYT
TRBD1	TRBV20-1	TRBJ2-7	RGDRAYEQY
TRBD1	TRBV29-1	TRBJ2-1	SAVGTGSRNEQF
.	TRBV5-1	TRBJ1-1	ASSFNSGEAF
TRBD2	TRBV4-2	TRBJ2-2	ASSLQAGGPAGELF
TRBD1	TRBV14	TRBJ1-1	ASSRRTGGFAEAF
.	TRBV6-5	TRBJ1-1	ASKSRGLNTEAF
TRBD1	TRBV4-3	TRBJ1-4	ASSQLQGAGNEKLF
TRBD1	TRBV7-9	TRBJ2-3	ASGTGAGTQY
.	TRBV6-6	TRBJ1-2	ASSYSPGHGYT
TRBD1	TRBV5-6	TRBJ2-5	ASSSGTDLIWETQY
.	TRBV2	TRBJ1-3	ASAGDRNTIY
.	TRBV28	TRBJ1-3	ATGMGAKGNTIY
TRBD1	TRBV7-8	TRBJ2-7	ASSSPDRDEQY
TRBD2	TRBV29-1	TRBJ2-5	SVEDQTREGQETQY
.	TRBV6-2/TRBV6-3	TRBJ2-2	ASSPPRGGPNTGELF
.	TRBV3-1/TRBV3-2	TRBJ2-4	ASSQGGAKNIQY
TRBD1	TRBV6-5	TRBJ2-1	ASKQPGQSYNEQF
.	TRBV5-1	TRBJ2-5	ASSSQGGETQY
TRBD1	TRBV28	TRBJ1-5	ASAYRGRKQPQH
TRBD1	TRBV15	TRBJ1-5	ATSRSPGQVSNQPQH